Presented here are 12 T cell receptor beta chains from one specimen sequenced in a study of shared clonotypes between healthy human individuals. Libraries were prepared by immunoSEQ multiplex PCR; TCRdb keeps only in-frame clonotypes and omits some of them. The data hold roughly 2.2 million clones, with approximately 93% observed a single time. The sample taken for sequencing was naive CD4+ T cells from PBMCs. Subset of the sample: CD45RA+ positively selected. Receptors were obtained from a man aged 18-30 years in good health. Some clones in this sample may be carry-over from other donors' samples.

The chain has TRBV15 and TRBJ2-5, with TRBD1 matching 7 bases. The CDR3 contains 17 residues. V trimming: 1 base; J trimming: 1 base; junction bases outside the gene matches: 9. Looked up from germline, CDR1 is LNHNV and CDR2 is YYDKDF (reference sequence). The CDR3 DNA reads TGTGCCACCAGCAGAGCCGAAAACAGGGGCGGCCAAGAGACCCAGTACTTC. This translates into CATSRAENRGGQETQYF.

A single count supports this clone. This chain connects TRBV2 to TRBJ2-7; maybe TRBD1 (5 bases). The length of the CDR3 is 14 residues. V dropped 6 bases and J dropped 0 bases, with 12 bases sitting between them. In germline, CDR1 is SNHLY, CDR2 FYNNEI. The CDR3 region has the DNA TGTGCCAGCAGGACAGACAGTAGCTCCTACGAGCAGTACTTC. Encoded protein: CASRTDSSSYEQYF. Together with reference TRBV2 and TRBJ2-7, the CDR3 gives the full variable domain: EPEVTQTPSHQVTQMGQEVILRCVPISNHLYFYWYRQILGQKVEFLVSFYNNEISEKSEIFDDQFSVERPDGSNFTLKIRSTKLEDSAMYFCASRTDSSSYEQYFGPGTRLTVT.

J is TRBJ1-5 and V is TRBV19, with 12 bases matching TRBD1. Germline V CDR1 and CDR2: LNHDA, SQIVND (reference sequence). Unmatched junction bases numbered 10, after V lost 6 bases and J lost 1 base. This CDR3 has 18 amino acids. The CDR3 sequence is CASRQGQGARRSNQPQHF. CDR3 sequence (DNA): TGTGCCAGTAGACAGGGACAGGGGGCGCGAAGAAGCAATCAGCCCCAGCATTTT.

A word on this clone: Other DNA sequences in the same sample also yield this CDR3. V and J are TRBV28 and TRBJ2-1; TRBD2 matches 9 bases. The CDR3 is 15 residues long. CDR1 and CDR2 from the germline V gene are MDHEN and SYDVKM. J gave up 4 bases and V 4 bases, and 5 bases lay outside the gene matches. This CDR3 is CASSSLAGVYNEQFF. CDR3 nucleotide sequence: TGTGCCAGCAGTTCCTTAGCGGGAGTTTACAATGAGCAGTTCTTC.

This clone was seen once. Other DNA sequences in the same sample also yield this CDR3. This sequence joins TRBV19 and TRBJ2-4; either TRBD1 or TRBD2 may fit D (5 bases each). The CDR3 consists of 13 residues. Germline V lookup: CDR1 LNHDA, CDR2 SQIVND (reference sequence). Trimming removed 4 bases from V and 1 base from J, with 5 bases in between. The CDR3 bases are TGTGCCAGTAGTAGGGGGGCCAAAAACATTCAGTACTTC. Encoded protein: CASSRGAKNIQYF.

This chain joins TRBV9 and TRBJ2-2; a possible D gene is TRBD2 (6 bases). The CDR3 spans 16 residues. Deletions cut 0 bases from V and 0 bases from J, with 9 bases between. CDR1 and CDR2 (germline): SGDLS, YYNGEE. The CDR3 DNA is TGTGCCAGCAGCGTAGACGGGACTCCGAACACCGGGGAGCTGTTTTTT. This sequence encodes CASSVDGTPNTGELFF.

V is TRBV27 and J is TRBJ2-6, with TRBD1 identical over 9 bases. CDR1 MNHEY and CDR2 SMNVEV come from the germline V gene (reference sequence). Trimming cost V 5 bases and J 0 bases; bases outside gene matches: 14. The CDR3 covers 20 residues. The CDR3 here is CASSRANRGTGYSGANVLTF. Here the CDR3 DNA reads TGTGCCAGCAGTCGCGCTAACCGTGGGACAGGGTACTCTGGGGCCAACGTCCTGACTTTC.

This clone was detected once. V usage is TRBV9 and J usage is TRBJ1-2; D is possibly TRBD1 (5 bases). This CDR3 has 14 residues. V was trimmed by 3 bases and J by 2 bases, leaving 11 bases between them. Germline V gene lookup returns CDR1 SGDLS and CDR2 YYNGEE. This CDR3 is CASSGHQGNYGYTF. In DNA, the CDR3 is TGTGCCAGCAGCGGTCATCAGGGAAACTATGGCTACACCTTC.

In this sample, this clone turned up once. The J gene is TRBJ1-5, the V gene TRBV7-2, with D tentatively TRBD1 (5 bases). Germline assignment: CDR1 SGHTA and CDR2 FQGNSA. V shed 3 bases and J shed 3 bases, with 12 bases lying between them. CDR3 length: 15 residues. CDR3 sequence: CASSFSRVDNQPQHF. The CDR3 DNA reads TGTGCCAGCAGCTTTTCCAGGGTAGACAATCAGCCCCAGCATTTT.

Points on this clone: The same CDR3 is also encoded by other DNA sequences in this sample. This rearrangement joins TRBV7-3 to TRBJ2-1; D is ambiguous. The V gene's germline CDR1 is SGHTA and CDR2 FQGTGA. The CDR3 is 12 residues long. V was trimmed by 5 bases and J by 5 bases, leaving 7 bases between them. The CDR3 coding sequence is TGTGCCAGCAGCCTCAGAGACAATGAGCAGTTCTTC. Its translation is CASSLRDNEQFF.

DNA of the CDR3: TGTGCCAGCAGCAACAACCGGGACAGGGTTCATGGCTACACCTTC. Translated, it gives CASSNNRDRVHGYTF. The genes are TRBV4-2 and TRBJ1-2, with 9 bases matching TRBD1. Germline values: CDR1 LGHNA, CDR2 YNFKEQ. J gave up 6 bases and V 5 bases, and 10 bases lay outside the gene matches. This CDR3 has 15 amino acids.

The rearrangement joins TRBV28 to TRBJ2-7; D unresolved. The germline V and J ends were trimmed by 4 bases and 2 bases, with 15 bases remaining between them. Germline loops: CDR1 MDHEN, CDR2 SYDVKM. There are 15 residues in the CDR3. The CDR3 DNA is TGTGCCAGCAGTTCCCTGGTCAAGCAAACCTACGAGCAGTACTTC. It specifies CASSSLVKQTYEQYF.